Listed here are 27 T cell receptor beta chains from one sample, sequenced in a study of blood T cell repertoires in COVID-19. TCRdb's copy holds only in-frame clones and misses some; the assay was immunoSEQ multiplex PCR. The profile covers fewer than 200,000 clones, with around nine tenths appearing a single time and approximately 12% taken by the ten largest. Sequencing used peripheral blood. These receptors were collected from a woman aged 70-85 years with COVID-19, enrolled during active disease.

V and J are TRBV5-4 and TRBJ2-5; the D gene is possibly TRBD2 (6 bases). The CDR3 sequence is 14 residues long. Germline-derived CDR1 and CDR2 are SGHNT and YYREEE (reference sequence). V lost 4 bases, J lost 0 bases, and 10 bases lay in between. Here the CDR3 reads CASSGRGNQETQYF. CDR3 sequence (DNA): TGTGCCAGCAGCGGACGGGGGAACCAAGAGACCCAGTACTTC.

The chain has TRBV2 and TRBJ2-5; 8 positions agree with TRBD2. Germline V gene data show CDR1 as SNHLY and CDR2 as FYNNEI. This CDR3 is built from 15 residues. V dropped 7 bases and J dropped 6; count of bases not matched to a gene: 13. The CDR3 spells CASNSAGVFRKTQYF. CDR3 coding DNA: TGTGCCAGCAACTCAGCGGGAGTCTTTCGTAAGACCCAGTACTTC.

This chain joins TRBV7-9 and TRBJ2-5; TRBD2 matches 8 bases. The CDR3 is 17 amino acids. Looked up from germline, CDR1 is SEHNR and CDR2 is FQNEAQ (reference sequence). The V segment lost 5 bases and the J segment 2 bases; nucleotides outside the gene matches: 13. The CDR3 reads CASSENFRTSRQETQYF. The CDR3 DNA is TGTGCCAGCAGCGAAAACTTCAGGACTAGCAGACAAGAGACCCAGTACTTC.

The chain is built from TRBV27 and TRBJ2-1; possibly TRBD1 for D (5 bases). V lost 6 bases and J 10 bases, leaving 16 bases between the germline ends. The CDR3 is 13 amino acids. Per the germline V gene, CDR1 is MNHEY and CDR2 is SMNVEV (reference sequence). This chain's CDR3 is CASRPVPGQEQFF. The CDR3 DNA follows: TGTGCCAGCAGGCCAGTACCAGGGCAAGAGCAGTTCTTC.

The chain couples TRBV5-6 to TRBJ2-7, with 10 bases matching TRBD2. Germline values: CDR1 SGHDT, CDR2 YYEEEE. The CDR3 spans 14 residues. V was clipped by 4 bases and J by 3 bases; unmatched bases: 4. In DNA form, the CDR3 reads TGTGCCAGCAGCCCTCTAGCGGGAGTCTACGAGCAGTACTTC. This sequence encodes CASSPLAGVYEQYF.

V gene TRBV27 combines with J gene TRBJ1-2, with 8 bases identical to TRBD1. This CDR3 has 15 residues. The germline V gene has CDR1 MNHEY and CDR2 SMNVEV (reference sequence). J gave up 5 bases and V 3 bases, and 8 bases lay outside the gene matches. CDR3 region: CASSLTQTGVYGYTF. For the CDR3, the DNA is TGTGCCAGCAGTTTGACCCAGACAGGGGTTTATGGCTACACCTTC.

The chain joins TRBV5-1 to TRBJ2-5; tentative D call: TRBD2 (6 bases). Trimming cost V 0 bases and J 2 bases, with 14 bases left between them. Looked up from germline, CDR1 is SGHRS and CDR2 is YFSETQ. The CDR3 extends over 16 amino acids. The chain's CDR3 is CASSLDRGTAQETQYF. The DNA for the CDR3 is TGCGCCAGCAGCTTGGATCGGGGGACTGCTCAAGAGACCCAGTACTTC.

This chain joins TRBV25-1 and TRBJ1-4, with a tentative D call TRBD1 (5 bases). Germline V gene sequence: CDR1 MGHDK, CDR2 SYGVNS. Trimming stripped 1 base from V and 7 bases from J, with 10 bases between. This CDR3 contains 14 residues. CDR3 region: CASSEFGGGEKLFF. CDR3 in DNA: TGTGCCAGCAGTGAATTTGGGGGAGGTGAAAAACTGTTTTTT.

The chain couples TRBV9 to TRBJ2-7, with TRBD1 identical over 8 bases. The CDR3 is made up of 14 amino acids. J was trimmed by 2 bases and V by 4 bases; bases with no gene match: 5. Looked up from germline, CDR1 is SGDLS and CDR2 is YYNGEE. CDR3 in DNA: TGTGCCAGCAGCAAGGAACAGGGGGCCTACGAGCAGTACTTC. It specifies CASSKEQGAYEQYF.

In the case of this clone: The junction and the germline gene differ at one end; a read error may be behind it. V gene TRBV28 combines with J gene TRBJ2-6; 9 bases map to TRBD1. CDR1 is MDHEN, CDR2 SYDVKM, per germline. The CDR3 runs 14 residues. CDR3 coding DNA: TGTGCCAGCGGGACAGGGACTGGTGCCAACGTCCTGACTTTC. This gives the protein CASGTGTGANVLTF.

The rearrangement joins TRBV6-2 or TRBV6-3 to TRBJ1-5; possible D gene TRBD1, 5 bases. This CDR3 is built from 17 residues. The germline V gene has CDR1 MNHEY and CDR2 SVGEGT. The V and J ends lost 2 bases and 3 bases respectively, with 17 bases between them. CDR3 coding DNA: TGTGCCAGCAGTTACGAGGTCGTGGGGCAGTTCAATCAGCCCCAGCATTTT. Translated: CASSYEVVGQFNQPQHF.

The genes are TRBV27 and TRBJ2-7, with D perhaps matching TRBD2 (6 bases). Germline V gives CDR1 MNHEY, CDR2 SMNVEV (reference sequence). The CDR3 spans 15 residues. V shed 0 bases and J shed 5 bases, with 14 bases lying between them. The CDR3 coding sequence is TGTGCCAGCAGTTTATCGTCGGGAGACTCGCACGAGCAGTACTTC. Residues: CASSLSSGDSHEQYF.

The chain combines TRBV6-6 with TRBJ2-2; D perhaps matches TRBD1 (7 bases). Germline values: CDR1 MNHNY, CDR2 SVGAGI (reference sequence). V shed 8 bases and J shed 4 bases, with 14 bases lying between them. CDR3 length equals 14 residues. CDR3 amino acids: CASGAGGFTGELFF. The CDR3 nucleotides are TGTGCCAGCGGGGCAGGGGGGTTCACCGGGGAGCTGTTTTTT.

The chain employs TRBV27 and TRBJ2-7; weak D call: TRBD2 (6 bases). CDR1 is MNHEY, CDR2 SMNVEV, per germline (reference sequence). V lost 9 bases, J lost 2 bases, and 14 bases lay in between. This CDR3 spans 13 amino acids. The CDR3 DNA sequence: TGTGCCAGGGATCGGAGGGTCCCCTACGAGCAGTACTTC. Protein sequence: CARDRRVPYEQYF.

The chain has TRBV30 and TRBJ1-5, with D uncertain. The V and J ends lost 3 bases and 1 base respectively, with 13 bases between them. Germline V gene lookup returns CDR1 GTSNPN and CDR2 SVGIG (reference sequence). The CDR3 has 15 residues. The CDR3, as DNA: TGTGCCTGGAGGCCCCTCGACATCAGCAATCAGCCCCAGCATTTT. Its translation: CAWRPLDISNQPQHF.

This chain joins TRBV24-1 and TRBJ1-6; D may be TRBD1 (5 bases). V was clipped by 5 bases and J by 6 bases, with 7 bases between them. CDR1 KGHDR and CDR2 SFDVKD come from the germline V gene. This CDR3 region has 13 residues. The CDR3 sequence: CATSARGNSPLHF. The DNA for the CDR3 is TGTGCCACCAGTGCTAGGGGTAATTCACCCCTCCACTTT.

The V gene is TRBV28, the J gene TRBJ1-3; D is uncertain. The germline V gene encodes CDR1 MDHEN and CDR2 SYDVKM. The V end was cut by 4 bases, the J end by 0 bases, with 10 bases between. This CDR3 comprises 15 residues. In DNA, the CDR3 is TGTGCCAGCAGTTACAGCCCGAGCTCTGGAAACACCATATATTTT. Translated: CASSYSPSSGNTIYF.

The chain employs TRBV4-3 and TRBJ2-1; possibly TRBD2 for D (5 bases). This CDR3 region has 15 residues. Germline CDR1 LGHNA, CDR2 YSLEER. With 0 bases removed from V and 1 base from J, the gap between germline ends came to 7 bases. CDR3 coding DNA: TGCGCCAGCAGCCAAGATCGGGGTTCCTACAATGAGCAGTTCTTC. Protein product: CASSQDRGSYNEQFF.

The chain has TRBV4-3 and TRBJ1-5; D unresolved. CDR1 LGHNA and CDR2 YSLEER come from the germline V gene. CDR3 length equals 14 residues. V was shortened by 6 bases and J by 3 bases, with 12 bases between the two germline ends. In nucleotides, the CDR3 is TGCGCCAGCAGTGACCGGGATAACAATCAGCCCCAGCATTTT. The encoded protein is CASSDRDNNQPQHF.

This chain joins TRBV7-3 and TRBJ2-1, with 7 bases matching TRBD2. This CDR3 comprises 16 residues. Looked up from germline, CDR1 is SGHTA and CDR2 is FQGTGA. V was pared by 4 bases and J by 0 bases, with 6 bases of the junction left unmatched. CDR3 sequence (DNA): TGTGCCAGCAGCTCCTTACTAGCGAGCTCCTACAATGAGCAGTTCTTC. Translating gives CASSSLLASSYNEQFF.

The rearrangement uses TRBV28 and TRBJ1-3, with 7 bases matching TRBD1. Germline V CDR1 and CDR2: MDHEN, SYDVKM. There are 15 residues in the CDR3. Losses at the gene ends were 4 bases for V and 0 bases for J; bases not matched to a gene: 3. CDR3 nucleotides: TGTGCCAGCAGTTCGACAGGGATCTCTGGAAACACCATATATTTT. Translating gives CASSSTGISGNTIYF.

As regards this clone: Other DNA sequences in this sample translate to the same CDR3. Here the CDR3 reads CASSLEGGTEAFF. The CDR3 bases are TGTGCCAGCAGCTTGGAGGGGGGGACTGAAGCTTTCTTT. J is TRBJ1-1 and V is TRBV11-3; the D gene is possibly TRBD1 (6 bases). The CDR3 runs 13 residues. Germline values: CDR1 SGHNT, CDR2 YENEEA. Deletions cut 3 bases from V and 5 bases from J, with 10 bases between.

The chain combines TRBV5-1 with TRBJ1-1; 8 bases agree with TRBD1. This CDR3 comprises 15 residues. The junction had 2 bases not matched to a gene; V was cut back by 0 bases and J by 1 base. CDR1 and CDR2 (germline): SGHRS, YFSETQ. CDR3 amino acids: CASSLARGQNTEAFF. CDR3 in DNA: TGCGCCAGCAGCTTGGCCAGGGGGCAGAACACTGAAGCTTTCTTT. The full variable domain, in which reference TRBV5-1 and TRBJ1-1 provide the parts outside the CDR3, is KAGVTQTPRYLIKTRGQQVTLSCSPISGHRSVSWYQQTPGQGLQFLFEYFSETQRNKGNFPGRFSGRQFSNSRSEMNVSTLELGDSALYLCASSLARGQNTEAFFGQGTRLTVV.

CDR3 protein: CASSPWPSSTDTQYF. In nucleotides, the CDR3 is TGTGCCAGCAGTCCCTGGCCTAGCAGCACAGATACGCAGTATTTT. The V call is TRBV27, the J call TRBJ2-3; D perhaps matches TRBD2 (5 bases). The CDR3 spans 15 residues. CDR1 is MNHEY, CDR2 SMNVEV, per germline (reference sequence). Trimming shortened V by 5 bases and J by 0 bases, and 12 bases separated the two germline ends.

The rearrangement joins TRBV4-3 to TRBJ1-6, with a weak D call TRBD1 (6 bases). The germline gives CDR1 LGHNA, CDR2 YSLEER. V lost 1 base to trimming and J lost 6 bases, with 10 bases between them. This CDR3 spans 15 amino acids. The CDR3 sequence: CASSQADSLNSPLHF. In DNA form, the CDR3 reads TGCGCCAGCAGCCAAGCGGACAGTCTTAATTCACCCCTCCACTTT.

V usage is TRBV4-1 and J usage is TRBJ2-2; TRBD2 matches at 10 bases. This CDR3 has 17 residues. V gave up 0 bases and J gave up 5 bases; unmatched junction bases: 6. The V gene's germline CDR1 is MGHRA and CDR2 YSYEKL. CDR3 sequence: CASSQEASGSYTGELFF. In DNA, the CDR3 is TGCGCCAGCAGCCAAGAGGCTAGCGGGAGTTATACCGGGGAGCTGTTTTTT.

This clone came up once. As DNA, the CDR3 is TGTGCCTGGACCGGACAGGGAGATTCACCCCTCCACTTT. Translated: CAWTGQGDSPLHF. The rearrangement links TRBV30 to TRBJ1-6, with 8 nucleotides matching TRBD1. J gave up 8 bases and V 4 bases, and 4 bases lay outside the gene matches. This CDR3 is built from 13 residues. The germline gives CDR1 GTSNPN, CDR2 SVGIG (reference sequence).